The source of this TCR delta chain is a study of gamma-delta chains in newborns, infants, children. Study information: Polyclonal expansion of innate γδ T cells after birth follows microbial exposure.

With CATT, TCRdb re-called clones from the reads. The data contain several thousand delta-chain clones, approximately 3.1% of them singletons. In this sample, this clone is medium-sized. Other DNA sequences of this sample code for an identical CDR3. V shed 0 bases and J 7 bases; nucleotides not matched to a gene: 4. CDR3 length: 14 residues. Germline-derived CDR1 and CDR2 are GEAIGNYY and EKD. The V call is TRDV2, the J call TRDJ1; TRDD3 matches 10 bases. Sample: blood. The source is a child who was a newborn, infant or young child, either healthy, febrile or measles-vaccinated (not recorded which). CDR3 loop: CACDTWGIPGKLIF. The CDR3, as DNA: TGTGCCTGTGACACCTGGGGGATACCCGGTAAACTCATCTTT.